This T cell receptor (beta chain) comes out of a study of cytotoxic CD8 clonotypes in ibrutinib-treated CLL (dated by TCRdb to the early 2020s). Turning to the overall study: In this cohort, some 14 patients were treatment-naive and more than 9 were relapsed/refractory, while 17 to 18 had unmutated IGHV. Responses were partial in some 24 patients and complete in 2; after median about 63 months follow-up, roughly 15 stayed in remission and approximately twelve progressed. The response samples were drawn at a median of approximately 12 months into treatment, with a range of about 6 to 40 months. An average of around 250,000 productive templates and approximately 90,000 productive rearrangements was obtained per sample. Longitudinal samples were available for about 30% of the roughly 90 trial participants. Cryopreserved peripheral blood mononuclear cells were collected before treatment, at response, and at either disease progression or sustained remission. Every sample from remission and from progressive disease was obtained while the patients were still on ibrutinib. Study-level results and caveats: Clonality increased at ibrutinib response, stayed stable in sustained remission, and fell back toward baseline at progression. Public clonotypes were rare and either shrank or stayed stable during treatment, and the rise in clonality at ibrutinib response reflected expansion of private clonotypes. At baseline, clonality was higher than in age-matched healthy donors and showed a strong correlation with circulating CD8+ T-cell counts. Sampling times were not matched between patients in sustained remission and patients whose disease was progressing, and lymph node repertoires were not examined.

Per the publication, the time point label means: approximately 11 months on ibrutinib. Roughly 2 micrograms of genomic DNA were extracted from cryopreserved PBMCs for TCR beta library preparation. High-throughput TCR beta sequencing was performed on longitudinal blood samples from CLL patients receiving ibrutinib monotherapy. The patients took part in an open-label, single-center phase 2 trial of ibrutinib monotherapy. V is pruned by 2 bases and J by 2 bases, leaving 3 bases of the junction without a gene match. Measured from the cysteine to the phenylalanine, the CDR3 is 14 residues long. Left in the record is the CDR3 DNA by itself, 42 bases read in frame from the first base. The germline V gene supplies CDR1 SGDLS and CDR2 YYNGEE. Each clonotype received, on average, about 10x coverage in deep resolution sequencing performed on a MiSeq, where the target depth lay between 1 in 1 million and 1 in 200,000 T cells. The immunoSEQ hsTCRB Kit was used to generate the TCR beta libraries. Processing in the source paper ran as follows. The data were analyzed with ImmunoSEQ Analyzer and ImmunoSEQ Data Assistant, and V, D and J gene assignments followed IMGT definitions. Clonality was computed as one minus normalized Shannon entropy of productive rearrangement frequencies, ranging from 0 to 1. Only overrepresented clonotypes making up at least 0.05% of the repertoire of each patient were included in the public clonotype analysis. Around 14 repertoires from age-matched healthy donors, obtained from immuneACCESS, served as clonality controls. TCRdb took over this immuneACCESS table, retaining in-frame rearrangements with V and J assigned. Such tables are incomplete; in checked studies, under half of the missing clones stem from an unresolved V gene, and the remainder is unexplained. V and J calls and clone size follow that table, whereas D and trimming were derived from the DNA. Here the sample has about 200,000 clones; 70% to 75% occur a single time. The ten top clones hold about 6% of the sample.

To note about this clone: The antigen it recognizes is unknown. No clone much larger than this one lies a single base away; base qualities are absent.

The sequence was collected from a human donor with chronic lymphocytic leukemia. The sequence is built from TRBV9 and TRBJ2-5; TRBD2 fits 7 bases in the junction. Sequenced material: PBMCs, taken after 12 months of ibrutinib treatment. The sequence in DNA is TGTGCCAGCAGCGTTGGCGGGGGACAAGAGACCCAGTACTTC. This gives the protein CASSVGGGQETQYF.